Following are 18 T cell receptor beta chains from one sample sequenced in a study of blood T cell repertoires in COVID-19. Method: immunoSEQ multiplex PCR; TCRdb's copy keeps in-frame clones and lacks some. The sample records a few hundred thousand clones, nearly 90% being singletons. The sample taken for sequencing was PBMCs or T cells enriched from blood (not recorded which). Receptors originate from a young woman who had recovered from COVID-19.

The chain carries TRBV19 and TRBJ1-6; perhaps TRBD1 as D (5 bases). This CDR3 contains 14 residues. The V end was cut by 5 bases, the J end by 7 bases, with 12 bases between. Germline assignment: CDR1 LNHDA and CDR2 SQIVND (reference sequence). In DNA form, the CDR3 reads TGTGCCAGTAGTGGGACTCGGGGAAATTCACCCCTCCACTTT. Amino acids: CASSGTRGNSPLHF.

This clone is a singleton in its sample. The CDR3: CASSVTGTSGSLFYEQYF. The CDR3 DNA reads TGTGCCAGCAGCGTAACAGGGACTAGCGGGAGCCTCTTCTACGAGCAGTACTTC. The chain recombines TRBV7-2 with TRBJ2-7, with 14 nucleotides matching TRBD2. CDR3 length: 18 residues. Per the germline V gene, CDR1 is SGHTA and CDR2 is FQGNSA. Trimming removed 5 bases from V and 3 bases from J; junction bases left unmatched: 12. Combining the CDR3 with reference TRBV7-2 and TRBJ2-7 gives the whole variable domain GAGVSQSPSNKVTEKGKDVELRCDPISGHTALYWYRQSLGQGLEFLIYFQGNSAPDKSGLPSDRFSAERTGGSVSTLTIQRTQQEDSAVYLCASSVTGTSGSLFYEQYFGPGTRLTVT.

V is TRBV6-1 and J is TRBJ2-7; 11 bases are a match to TRBD2. The junction had 2 bases not matched to a gene; V was cut back by 3 bases and J by 4 bases. Germline assignment: CDR1 MNHNS and CDR2 SASEGT. The CDR3 has 14 residues. This CDR3 reads CASSEVAGGYEQYF. The CDR3 region has the DNA TGTGCCAGCAGTGAGGTAGCGGGAGGGTACGAGCAGTACTTC.

This clone was recorded once. The chain links TRBV11-3 to TRBJ2-2; tentative D call: TRBD2 (6 bases). Germline CDR1 reads SGHNT; CDR2 reads YENEEA. The CDR3 runs 17 residues. Deletions cut 0 bases from V and 3 bases from J, with 14 bases between. The CDR3 nucleotides are TGTGCCAGCAGCTTAGATGTAGGTAGCGGCCACACCGGGGAGCTGTTTTTT. It yields the protein CASSLDVGSGHTGELFF.

CDR3 coding DNA: TGTGCCAGCAGCTTACAGGCTAGCGGGGTTCAGGATGAGCAGTTCTTC. Protein sequence: CASSLQASGVQDEQFF. The chain has TRBV7-3 and TRBJ2-1; 9 nucleotides align to TRBD2. The V segment lost 2 bases and the J segment 8 bases; nucleotides outside the gene matches: 10. The CDR3 runs 16 residues. Germline V gene data show CDR1 as SGHTA and CDR2 as FQGTGA.

V is TRBV19 and J is TRBJ1-5, with a tentative D call TRBD1 (5 bases). Germline CDR1 is LNHDA and CDR2 is SQIVND (reference sequence). The length of the CDR3 is 14 residues. Deletions cut 5 bases from V and 4 bases from J, with 12 bases between. CDR3 loop: CASSGGDSNQPQHF. Here the CDR3 DNA reads TGTGCCAGTAGTGGGGGGGATTCAAATCAGCCCCAGCATTTT.

V is TRBV28 and J is TRBJ2-5; perhaps TRBD1 as D (5 bases). The CDR3 totals 14 residues. Trimming removed 2 bases at V and 3 bases at J, with 10 bases between. CDR1 is MDHEN, CDR2 SYDVKM, per germline. CDR3 loop: CASSLGASEETQYF. As DNA, the CDR3 is TGTGCCAGCAGTTTAGGGGCGTCCGAAGAGACCCAGTACTTC.

The genes are TRBV5-1 and TRBJ2-3; 11 bases are a match to TRBD2. Germline trimming cut 0 bases from V and 6 bases from J; bases unmatched to any gene: 3. CDR3 length equals 15 residues. Per germline, CDR1 SGHRS and CDR2 YFSETQ. The CDR3: CASSLELAGADTQYF. The CDR3 DNA follows: TGCGCCAGCAGCTTGGAACTAGCGGGAGCGGATACGCAGTATTTT.

In this sample, this clone turned up once. V is TRBV7-9 and J is TRBJ2-3, with 9 bases lining up with TRBD1. The CDR3 totals 17 residues. With 5 bases clipped from V and 2 bases from J, the junction kept 11 bases outside the gene matches. Per the germline V gene, CDR1 is SEHNR and CDR2 is FQNEAQ (reference sequence). Here the CDR3 DNA reads TGTGCCAGCAGCCACCTCGCGGGGACAGGGACCACAGATACGCAGTATTTT. This encodes CASSHLAGTGTTDTQYF.

The rearrangement uses TRBV5-5 and TRBJ1-3; weak D call: TRBD1 (5 bases). Germline V lookup: CDR1 SGHKS, CDR2 YYEKEE (reference sequence). The CDR3 is 15 residues long. The V gene lost 4 bases and the J gene lost 7 bases, with 18 bases spanning the gap. The CDR3 loop reads CASSPVGGIGNTIYF. CDR3 nucleotide sequence: TGTGCCAGCAGCCCCGTTGGGGGGATCGGGAACACCATATATTTT.

The chain carries TRBV7-3 and TRBJ2-2; tentative D call: TRBD1 (5 bases). The V gene lost 2 bases and the J gene lost 3 bases, with 10 bases spanning the gap. Germline CDR1 and CDR2: SGHTA and FQGTGA. The CDR3 has 15 residues. CDR3 bases: TGTGCCAGCAGCTTATTCTCAGGGCACACCGGGGAGCTGTTTTTT. This sequence encodes CASSLFSGHTGELFF.

The J gene is TRBJ2-5, the V gene TRBV18; D is undetermined. Between the trimmed V and J ends, which lost 3 bases and 4 bases, there was a span of 6 bases. The germline V gene encodes CDR1 KGHSH and CDR2 LQKENI. CDR3 size: 12 residues. The CDR3 region has the DNA TGTGCCAGCTCACCCCGAGGAGAGACCCAGTACTTC. It encodes CASSPRGETQYF.

The sample holds one count of this clone. The chain couples TRBV27 to TRBJ2-7; TRBD2 might be the D (7 bases). Germline V gene data show CDR1 as MNHEY and CDR2 as SMNVEV (reference sequence). V shed 2 bases and J shed 9 bases, with 14 bases lying between them. This CDR3 contains 13 residues. The DNA of the CDR3 is TGTGCCAGCAGTTTAAGGGGGGGGACCGGGCAGTACTTC. This translates into CASSLRGGTGQYF.

CDR3 in DNA: TGTGCCAGCAGACTCGACAGTTCTCACGAGCAGTACTTC. Its protein is CASRLDSSHEQYF. The rearrangement joins TRBV4-2 to TRBJ2-7; a possible D gene is TRBD1 (5 bases). V dropped 6 bases and J dropped 5 bases, with 14 bases sitting between them. Germline CDR1 LGHNA, CDR2 YNFKEQ. The CDR3 loop spans 13 amino acids.

The chain employs TRBV5-1 and TRBJ2-7, with D maybe TRBD2 (5 bases). The CDR3 runs to 13 residues. The germline CDR1 and CDR2 sequences are SGHRS and YFSETQ. V dropped 1 base and J dropped 6 bases, with 11 bases sitting between them. The CDR3 DNA is TGCGCCAGCAGCTTGAGGGTTCGGGGCGAGCAGTACTTC. This translates into CASSLRVRGEQYF.

The rearrangement joins TRBV7-9 to TRBJ2-7; D possibly corresponds to TRBD2 (6 bases). The CDR3 loop spans 15 amino acids. Germline lookup yields CDR1 SEHNR and CDR2 FQNEAQ (reference sequence). V lost 2 bases, J lost 6 bases, and 17 bases lay in between. The CDR3 spells CASSLFPGESGEQYF. DNA of the CDR3: TGTGCCAGCAGCTTATTCCCGGGAGAGTCAGGCGAGCAGTACTTC.

The chain recombines TRBV7-2 with TRBJ2-1, with 16 bases identical to TRBD2. The germline V gene has CDR1 SGHTA and CDR2 FQGNSA. The CDR3 has 17 amino acids. The junction had 1 base not matched to a gene; V was cut back by 1 base and J by 4 bases. The CDR3 region has the DNA TGTGCCAGCAGCTTAGAGGGACTAGCGGGGGGGTACAATGAGCAGTTCTTC. Protein: CASSLEGLAGGYNEQFF. The full variable domain, with the rest looked up from reference TRBV7-2 and TRBJ2-1, is GAGVSQSPSNKVTEKGKDVELRCDPISGHTALYWYRQSLGQGLEFLIYFQGNSAPDKSGLPSDRFSAERTGGSVSTLTIQRTQQEDSAVYLCASSLEGLAGGYNEQFFGPGTRLTVL.

V and J are TRBV6-2 or TRBV6-3 and TRBJ2-1; maybe TRBD2 (5 bases). This CDR3 is built from 14 residues. Germline CDR1 and CDR2: MNHEY and SVGEGT. Trimming took 8 bases from V and 4 from J, leaving 15 bases between them. The CDR3: CASCWTQGYNEQFF. The CDR3 DNA reads TGTGCCAGCTGTTGGACTCAAGGATACAATGAGCAGTTCTTC.